This is a list of T cell receptor beta chains from one sample in a study of blood T cell repertoires in COVID-19. TCRdb's table, derived via immunoSEQ multiplex PCR, lists solely in-frame clones and lacks some. The profile covers 15,000 to 25,000 clones, with around 83% appearing a single time and about a third taken by the ten largest. Input material: peripheral blood. These TCRs come from a human donor with active COVID-19. The donor label of this sample is uncertain. CDR3s include the opening cysteine and the closing phenylalanine or tryptophan. D genes are given only for firm matches. Size values are once, few and many counts, or a class for expanded clones, and some rows have none.

clone_size: -; j_call: TRBJ1-5; d_call: -; v_call: TRBV18; cdr3_aa: CASSPSTGRNQPQHF; cdr3_nt: TGTGCCAGCTCCCCCTCCACAGGGCGCAATCAGCCCCAGCATTTT
clone_size: -; j_call: TRBJ1-5; d_call: -; v_call: TRBV27; cdr3_aa: CASSPRAGLSNQPQHF; cdr3_nt: TGTGCCAGCAGTCCTCGAGCAGGACTTAGCAATCAGCCCCAGCATTTT
clone_size: few; j_call: TRBJ2-5; d_call: -; v_call: TRBV2; cdr3_aa: CASSVDRIETQYF; cdr3_nt: TGTGCCAGCAGTGTTGACAGGATCGAGACCCAGTACTTC
clone_size: -; j_call: TRBJ1-1; d_call: -; v_call: TRBV12-3/TRBV12-4; cdr3_aa: CASRPTGNTEAFF; cdr3_nt: TGTGCCAGCAGACCGACAGGGAACACTGAAGCTTTCTTT
clone_size: -; j_call: TRBJ2-3; d_call: TRBD2; v_call: TRBV4-3; cdr3_aa: CASAGGETDTQYF; cdr3_nt: TGCGCCAGCGCCGGGGGGGAGACAGATACGCAGTATTTT
clone_size: -; j_call: TRBJ2-7; d_call: TRBD1; v_call: TRBV18; cdr3_aa: CASSPIVGQGYEQYF; cdr3_nt: TGTGCCAGCTCACCAATAGTAGGACAGGGCTACGAGCAGTACTTC
clone_size: -; j_call: TRBJ2-5; d_call: TRBD1; v_call: TRBV19; cdr3_aa: CATRSTTGAQETQYF; cdr3_nt: TGTGCCACCCGGTCTACAACAGGGGCCCAAGAGACCCAGTACTTC
clone_size: -; j_call: TRBJ1-2; d_call: -; v_call: TRBV2; cdr3_aa: CASSDSGLYGYTF; cdr3_nt: TGTGCCAGCAGTGATTCAGGGCTGTATGGCTACACCTTC
clone_size: -; j_call: TRBJ2-1; d_call: TRBD1; v_call: TRBV5-1; cdr3_aa: CASSWTGADEQFF; cdr3_nt: TGCGCCAGCAGCTGGACAGGGGCGGATGAGCAGTTCTTC
clone_size: -; j_call: TRBJ2-5; d_call: -; v_call: TRBV11-2; cdr3_aa: CASSSRLSPTDYTQYF; cdr3_nt: TGTGCCAGCAGCTCCCGACTAAGCCCTACCGATTATACCCAGTACTTC
clone_size: -; j_call: TRBJ2-3; d_call: TRBD1; v_call: TRBV24-1; cdr3_aa: CATSDYRGSTDTQYF; cdr3_nt: TGTGCCACCAGTGATTACAGGGGTAGCACAGATACGCAGTATTTT
clone_size: few; j_call: TRBJ1-5; d_call: -; v_call: TRBV3-1/TRBV3-2; cdr3_aa: CASSQSQGIQPQHF; cdr3_nt: TGTGCCAGCAGCCAAAGCCAGGGGATTCAGCCCCAGCATTTT
clone_size: -; j_call: TRBJ2-7; d_call: TRBD1; v_call: TRBV2; cdr3_aa: CASTKEGQVSSYEQYF; cdr3_nt: TGTGCCAGTACAAAAGAAGGACAGGTGAGCTCCTACGAGCAGTACTTC
clone_size: -; j_call: TRBJ2-5; d_call: -; v_call: TRBV14; cdr3_aa: CASSHAGHPAETQYF; cdr3_nt: TGTGCCAGCAGCCATGCCGGACACCCCGCCGAGACCCAGTACTTC
clone_size: -; j_call: TRBJ2-3; d_call: -; v_call: TRBV6-5; cdr3_aa: CASQSTDTQYF; cdr3_nt: TGTGCCAGCCAAAGCACAGATACGCAGTATTTT
clone_size: -; j_call: TRBJ2-1; d_call: TRBD2; v_call: TRBV6-4; cdr3_aa: CASSDQAGGYEQFF; cdr3_nt: TGTGCCAGCAGTGATCAAGCGGGGGGTTATGAGCAGTTCTTC
clone_size: -; j_call: TRBJ1-1; d_call: TRBD1; v_call: TRBV3-1/TRBV3-2; cdr3_aa: CASSHAAQGTKAFF; cdr3_nt: TGTGCCAGCAGCCACGCAGCACAGGGGACCAAAGCTTTCTTT
clone_size: -; j_call: TRBJ1-1; d_call: -; v_call: TRBV18; cdr3_aa: CATYGGTEAFF; cdr3_nt: TGTGCCACGTACGGGGGCACTGAAGCTTTCTTT
clone_size: -; j_call: TRBJ2-1; d_call: -; v_call: TRBV19; cdr3_aa: CASRIRDSEIYNEQFF; cdr3_nt: TGTGCCAGTAGGATCAGAGACTCGGAAATCTACAATGAGCAGTTCTTC
clone_size: once; j_call: TRBJ2-7; d_call: TRBD2; v_call: TRBV19; cdr3_aa: CASSPGGLAGNEQYF; cdr3_nt: TGTGCCAGTAGCCCTGGGGGACTAGCGGGAAACGAGCAGTACTTC
clone_size: -; j_call: TRBJ2-1; d_call: TRBD2; v_call: TRBV19; cdr3_aa: CASSIFSGTINEQFF; cdr3_nt: TGTGCCAGTAGTATTTTCTCCGGGACTATCAATGAGCAGTTCTTC
clone_size: -; j_call: TRBJ2-7; d_call: -; v_call: TRBV24-1; cdr3_aa: CAARSPGMGEQYF; cdr3_nt: TGTGCCGCACGATCCCCAGGAATGGGTGAGCAGTACTTC
clone_size: -; j_call: TRBJ1-2; d_call: TRBD1; v_call: TRBV6-1; cdr3_aa: CASSADRGWSDYGYTF; cdr3_nt: TGTGCCAGCAGTGCGGACAGGGGCTGGTCTGACTATGGCTACACCTTC
clone_size: -; j_call: TRBJ1-2; d_call: -; v_call: TRBV18; cdr3_aa: CASSSDRNYGYTF; cdr3_nt: TGTGCCAGCTCTTCAGACAGAAACTATGGCTACACCTTC
clone_size: few; j_call: TRBJ2-7; d_call: -; v_call: TRBV19; cdr3_aa: CASSSPRGSYEQYF; cdr3_nt: TGTGCCAGTAGTTCCCCGCGGGGTTCCTACGAGCAGTACTTC
clone_size: once; j_call: TRBJ1-6; d_call: -; v_call: TRBV11-3; cdr3_aa: CASRDSSNSPLHF; cdr3_nt: TGTGCCAGCAGGGACAGTTCGAATTCACCCCTCCACTTT
clone_size: -; j_call: TRBJ2-3; d_call: TRBD2; v_call: TRBV2; cdr3_aa: CASSQDPGTSIDDTQYF; cdr3_nt: TGTGCCAGCAGTCAGGACCCCGGGACTAGCATCGACGATACGCAGTATTTT
clone_size: -; j_call: TRBJ2-2; d_call: TRBD2; v_call: TRBV3-1/TRBV3-2; cdr3_aa: CASSPRTRGTGELFF; cdr3_nt: TGTGCCAGCAGCCCCCGGACTAGAGGGACCGGGGAGCTGTTTTTT
clone_size: -; j_call: TRBJ1-5; d_call: -; v_call: TRBV30; cdr3_aa: CAWSHSYDQPQHF; cdr3_nt: TGTGCCTGGAGCCACAGCTACGATCAGCCCCAGCATTTT
clone_size: -; j_call: TRBJ2-7; d_call: TRBD2; v_call: TRBV4-2; cdr3_aa: CASSQATSGGYEQYF; cdr3_nt: TGTGCCAGCAGCCAAGCGACTAGCGGGGGCTACGAGCAGTACTTC
clone_size: -; j_call: TRBJ1-2; d_call: -; v_call: TRBV6-1; cdr3_aa: CASSERRTEAF; cdr3_nt: TGTGCCAGCAGTGAAAGGAGGACAGAAGCCTTC
clone_size: once; j_call: TRBJ1-6; d_call: TRBD1; v_call: TRBV7-9; cdr3_aa: CASIPGQGFGSPLHF; cdr3_nt: TGTGCCAGCATCCCGGGACAGGGGTTTGGGTCACCCCTCCACTTT
clone_size: -; j_call: TRBJ2-1; d_call: -; v_call: TRBV7-2; cdr3_aa: CASSPGRVRYDEQFF; cdr3_nt: TGTGCCAGCAGCCCAGGCAGGGTTCGATACGATGAGCAGTTCTTC
clone_size: once; j_call: TRBJ1-1; d_call: -; v_call: TRBV4-3; cdr3_aa: CASSAVGGMNTEAFF; cdr3_nt: TGCGCCAGCAGCGCGGTGGGGGGAATGAACACTGAAGCTTTCTTT
clone_size: once; j_call: TRBJ2-7; d_call: -; v_call: TRBV6-5; cdr3_aa: CAGLPGRDYEQYF; cdr3_nt: TGTGCCGGACTACCGGGGCGGGACTACGAGCAGTACTTC
clone_size: -; j_call: TRBJ2-1; d_call: TRBD2; v_call: TRBV11-2; cdr3_aa: CASSWAGTSYTNEQFF; cdr3_nt: TGTGCCAGCAGCTGGGCCGGGACTAGCTATACTAATGAGCAGTTCTTC
clone_size: -; j_call: TRBJ1-2; d_call: TRBD1; v_call: TRBV6-5; cdr3_aa: CASSSQGGSGYTF; cdr3_nt: TGTGCCAGCAGCTCACAGGGGGGAAGCGGCTACACCTTC
clone_size: -; j_call: TRBJ1-1; d_call: TRBD1; v_call: TRBV5-1; cdr3_aa: CASSDTGGTTEAFF; cdr3_nt: TGCGCCAGCAGCGATACAGGGGGGACCACTGAAGCTTTCTTT
clone_size: -; j_call: TRBJ2-3; d_call: -; v_call: TRBV19; cdr3_aa: CASSIGSGVAGTDTQYF; cdr3_nt: TGTGCCAGTAGTATAGGCTCGGGGGTTGCAGGCACAGATACGCAGTATTTT
clone_size: -; j_call: TRBJ1-2; d_call: -; v_call: TRBV5-1; cdr3_aa: CASSSLGTKGGYGYTF; cdr3_nt: TGCGCCAGCAGCTCCCTTGGGACCAAAGGAGGGTATGGCTACACCTTC
clone_size: -; j_call: TRBJ2-5; d_call: TRBD1; v_call: TRBV6-2/TRBV6-3; cdr3_aa: CASSRGQMGLGTQYF; cdr3_nt: TGTGCCAGCAGTAGGGGACAGATGGGCCTCGGGACCCAGTACTTC
clone_size: once; j_call: TRBJ1-5; d_call: -; v_call: TRBV28; cdr3_aa: CASSLGKRGQPQHF; cdr3_nt: TGTGCCAGCAGCCTGGGGAAAAGGGGTCAGCCCCAGCATTTT
clone_size: -; j_call: TRBJ2-7; d_call: TRBD1; v_call: TRBV6-1; cdr3_aa: CASSEGGQRTYEQYF; cdr3_nt: TGTGCCAGCAGTGAAGGGGGACAGAGGACCTACGAGCAGTACTTC
clone_size: few; j_call: TRBJ1-5; d_call: TRBD1; v_call: TRBV2; cdr3_aa: CASSEGQGVPRQPQHF; cdr3_nt: TGTGCCAGCAGTGAGGGGCAGGGGGTGCCACGTCAGCCCCAGCATTTT
clone_size: -; j_call: TRBJ1-2; d_call: -; v_call: TRBV4-1; cdr3_aa: CASSQALTGVRYTF; cdr3_nt: TGCGCCAGCAGCCAGGCCCTTACAGGTGTTCGCTACACCTTC
clone_size: -; j_call: TRBJ2-7; d_call: -; v_call: TRBV7-9; cdr3_aa: CASTGRSSSYEQYF; cdr3_nt: TGTGCCAGCACCGGCAGGTCGAGCTCCTACGAGCAGTACTTC